Given below is one T cell receptor (beta chain) in context. A junction end diverges from the germline sequence, so it may reflect a read error. Using RNA transcripts, the TCR beta CDR3 regions were amplified. HTBI primers were used in a first-round RT-PCR, which preceded a second-round multiplex PCR. TCRdb reprocessed the multiplex PCR reads via MiXCR and lists one record per CDR3 protein. The sample lists around 50,000 distinct CDR3 sequences, around half seen once, with 23% in the top ten. This sample was included in a study of Graves' ophthalmopathy and Graves' hyperthyroidism. The receptor was isolated from an adult man with Graves' ophthalmopathy. Sequenced sample: peripheral blood.

CDR3 sequence reads: CASSIGGGRRVQPQQF. DNA of the CDR3: TGTGCCAGCAGTATAGGGGGAGGGCGCCGGGTTCAGCCCCAGCAATTT. The chain employs TRBV19 and TRBJ1-5; D is possibly TRBD1 (6 bases). CDR3 size: 16 residues. Germline-derived CDR1 and CDR2 are LNHDA and SQIVND (reference sequence).